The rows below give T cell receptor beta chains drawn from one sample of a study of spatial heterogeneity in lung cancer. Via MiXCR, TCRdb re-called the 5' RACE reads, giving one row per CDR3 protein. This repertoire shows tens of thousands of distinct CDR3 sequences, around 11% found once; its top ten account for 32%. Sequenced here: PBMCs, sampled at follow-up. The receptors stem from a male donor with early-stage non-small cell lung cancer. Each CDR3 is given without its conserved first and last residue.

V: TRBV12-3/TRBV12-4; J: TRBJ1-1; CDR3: ASSLVPMNTEAF
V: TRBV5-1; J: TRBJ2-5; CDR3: ASRSGGQETQY
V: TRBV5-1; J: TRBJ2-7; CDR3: ASSFGTGEGEQY
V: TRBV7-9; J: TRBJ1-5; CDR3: ASSPSGAPNQPQH
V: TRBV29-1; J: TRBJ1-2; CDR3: SASNRDLGYT
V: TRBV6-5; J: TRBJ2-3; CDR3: ASSYRLAGAGTDTQY
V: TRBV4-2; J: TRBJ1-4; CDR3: ASSQTATNEKLF
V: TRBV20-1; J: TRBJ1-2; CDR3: SARGVNYGYT
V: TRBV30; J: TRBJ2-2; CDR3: AWKRGSNTGELF
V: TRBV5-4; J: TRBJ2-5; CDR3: ASRGEGLAQETQY